Listed here are 6 T cell receptor beta chains from one sample, sequenced in a study of tumor and adjacent non-tumor tissue in lung cancer listed by TCRdb under 2018. Receptors were amplified or captured by multiplex PCR. The instrument was an Illumina HiSeq 2500. Following protocols modified from ARM-PCR, the researchers constructed TCRbeta libraries through three rounds of nested PCR with primers (Table S4). The public reads were reprocessed in TCRdb via fastp at Q25 and MiXCR, keeping in-frame beta chains. Records with the same CDR3 protein are collapsed into one entry carrying the most frequent genes and DNA. The sample has 90,000 to 130,000 distinct CDR3 sequences on record, 75% to 90% of them singletons. The top ten constitute 20% to 25% of the sample. RNA was extracted from bulk unsorted tissue and checked for quality with a NanoDrop ND-1000 and an Agilent 2100. The sample was lung tumor tissue. The source of these receptors is a man between 65 and 85 years old with non-small cell lung cancer.

About this clonotype: A much larger clone lies a single base off, so this may be a read error. This sequence joins TRBV24-1 and TRBJ2-1, with a weak D call TRBD2 (5 bases). This CDR3 is built from 17 residues. Germline CDR1 reads KGHDR; CDR2 reads SFDVKD. V was clipped by 6 bases and J by 0 bases, with 17 bases between them. CDR3 nucleotides: TGTGCCACCAGTTCCCCTCGGGGTACCAGCTCCTACAATGAGCAGTTCTTC. Its translation is CATSSPRGTSSYNEQFF.

This clonotype appeared many times. The chain couples TRBV2 to TRBJ2-3, with D perhaps TRBD2 (6 bases). The CDR3 loop spans 15 amino acids. In germline, CDR1 is SNHLY, CDR2 FYNNEI. V shed 5 bases and J shed 0 bases, with 12 bases lying between them. Written as DNA, the CDR3 is TGTGCCAGCAGTTCGTTCAGCGGGAGCACAGATACGCAGTATTTT. It translates to CASSSFSGSTDTQYF. Supplemented by reference TRBV2 and TRBJ2-3, the full variable domain reads EPEVTQTPSHQVTQMGQEVILRCVPISNHLYFYWYRQILGQKVEFLVSFYNNEISEKSEIFDDQFSVERPDGSNFTLKIRSTKLEDSAMYFCASSSFSGSTDTQYFGPGTRLTVL.

On this clonotype: With a much larger clone just one base away, this may be a read error. The chain has TRBV20-1 and TRBJ2-7; no reliable D call. Germline loops: CDR1 DFQATT, CDR2 SNEGSKA (reference sequence). This CDR3 is 13 amino acids long. CDR3 sequence (DNA): TGCAATGCTAGGCTTCCGCTCCTGGACGAGCAGTACTTC. It yields the protein CNARLPLLDEQYF.

Notes on this clonotype: The CDR3 does not close with the conserved phenylalanine or tryptophan, likely indicating a read error. This CDR3 is CTSRRQGDYGYTL. The CDR3 nucleotides are TGTACCAGCAGGAGACAGGGGGACTATGGCTACACCTTA. The V gene is TRBV12-3 or TRBV12-4, the J gene TRBJ1-2, with TRBD1 matching over 9 bases. There are 13 residues in the CDR3.

There are many counts of this clonotype. This rearrangement joins TRBV5-1 to TRBJ2-3; D not resolved. CDR1 and CDR2 from the germline V gene are SGHRS and YFSETQ. The CDR3 totals 12 residues. V lost 1 base and J 3 bases, leaving 3 bases between the germline ends. CDR3 loop: CASSLITDTQYF. Here the CDR3 DNA reads TGCGCCAGCAGCTTGATAACAGATACGCAGTATTTT.

This clonotype was seen once. At one end the junction does not follow the germline gene, possibly because of a read error. The chain carries TRBV5-4 and TRBJ2-2, with D perhaps matching TRBD2 (5 bases). Germline V lookup: CDR1 SGHNT, CDR2 YYREEE (reference sequence). The CDR3 runs 14 residues. CDR3 bases: TGTGCCAGCAGTCGGATTAGGGAGACCGGGGAGCTCTTTTTT. Protein sequence: CASSRIRETGELFF.